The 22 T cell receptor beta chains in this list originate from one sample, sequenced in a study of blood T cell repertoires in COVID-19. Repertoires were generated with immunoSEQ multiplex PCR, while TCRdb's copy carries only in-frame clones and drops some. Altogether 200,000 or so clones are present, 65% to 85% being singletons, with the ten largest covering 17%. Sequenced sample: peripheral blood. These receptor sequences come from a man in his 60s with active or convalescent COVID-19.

The CDR3 protein is CASSQREGFGTQYF. DNA for the CDR3: TGCGCCAGCAGCCAGCGGGAGGGCTTCGGGACCCAGTACTTC. The gene calls are TRBV4-1 and TRBJ2-5; 9 nucleotides line up with TRBD2. The CDR3 is 14 residues long. V trimming: 3 bases; J trimming: 7 bases; junction bases outside the gene matches: 6. Germline V gene sequence: CDR1 MGHRA, CDR2 YSYEKL.

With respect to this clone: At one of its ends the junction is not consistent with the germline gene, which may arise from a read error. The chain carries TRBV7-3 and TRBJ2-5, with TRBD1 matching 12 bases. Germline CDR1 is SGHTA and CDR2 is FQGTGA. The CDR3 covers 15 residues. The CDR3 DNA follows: TGTGCCAGCAGCGCGGGACAGGGGGCCCAAGGGACCCAGTACTTC. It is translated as CASSAGQGAQGTQYF.

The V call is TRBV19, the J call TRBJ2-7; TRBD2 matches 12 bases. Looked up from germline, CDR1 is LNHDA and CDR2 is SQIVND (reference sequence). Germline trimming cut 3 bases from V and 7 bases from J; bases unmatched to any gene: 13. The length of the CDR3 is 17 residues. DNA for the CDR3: TGTGCCAGTAGTATGTGGAAACTAGCGGGAGGTTTCGGGGAGCAGTACTTC. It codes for CASSMWKLAGGFGEQYF. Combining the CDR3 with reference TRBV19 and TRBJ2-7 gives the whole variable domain DGGITQSPKYLFRKEGQNVTLSCEQNLNHDAMYWYRQDPGQGLRLIYYSQIVNDFQKGDIAEGYSVSREKKESFPLTVTSAQKNPTAFYLCASSMWKLAGGFGEQYFGPGTRLTVT.

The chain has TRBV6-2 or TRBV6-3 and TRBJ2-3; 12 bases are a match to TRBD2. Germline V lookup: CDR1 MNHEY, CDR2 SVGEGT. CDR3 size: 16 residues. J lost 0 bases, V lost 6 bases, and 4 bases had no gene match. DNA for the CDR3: TGTGCCAGCAGCGGGACTAGCGGGTCTAGCACAGATACGCAGTATTTT. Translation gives CASSGTSGSSTDTQYF.

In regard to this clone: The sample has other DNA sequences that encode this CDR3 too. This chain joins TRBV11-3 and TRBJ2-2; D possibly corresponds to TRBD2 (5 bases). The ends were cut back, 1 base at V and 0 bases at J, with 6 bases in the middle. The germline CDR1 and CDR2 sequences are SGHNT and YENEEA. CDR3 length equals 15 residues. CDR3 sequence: CASSLGGANTGELFF. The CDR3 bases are TGTGCCAGCAGCTTAGGGGGAGCGAACACCGGGGAGCTGTTTTTT.

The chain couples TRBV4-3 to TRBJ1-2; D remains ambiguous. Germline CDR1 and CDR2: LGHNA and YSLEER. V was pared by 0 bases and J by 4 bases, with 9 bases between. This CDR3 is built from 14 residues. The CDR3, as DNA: TGCGCCAGCAGCCAAGATCGGGGTATCTATGGCTACACCTTC. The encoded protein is CASSQDRGIYGYTF.

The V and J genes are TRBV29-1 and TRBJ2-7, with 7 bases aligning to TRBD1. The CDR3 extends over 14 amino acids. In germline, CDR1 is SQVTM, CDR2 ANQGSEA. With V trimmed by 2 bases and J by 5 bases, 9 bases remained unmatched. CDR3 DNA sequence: TGCAGCGTTGAACCGAACAGGGGTGGAAACGAGCAGTACTTC. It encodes CSVEPNRGGNEQYF.

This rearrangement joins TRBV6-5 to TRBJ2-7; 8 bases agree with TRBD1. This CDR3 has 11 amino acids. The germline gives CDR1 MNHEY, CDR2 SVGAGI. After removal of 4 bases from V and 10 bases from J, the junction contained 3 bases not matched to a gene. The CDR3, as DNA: TGTGCCAGCAGTTCGACAGGGGAACAGTACTTC. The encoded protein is CASSSTGEQYF.

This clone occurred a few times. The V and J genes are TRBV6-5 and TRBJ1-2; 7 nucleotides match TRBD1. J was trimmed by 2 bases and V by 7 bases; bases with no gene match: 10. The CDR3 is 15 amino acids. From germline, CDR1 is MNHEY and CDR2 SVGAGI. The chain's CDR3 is CASTRGPTGNYGYTF. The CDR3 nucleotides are TGTGCCAGCACTAGGGGGCCCACAGGAAACTATGGCTACACCTTC.

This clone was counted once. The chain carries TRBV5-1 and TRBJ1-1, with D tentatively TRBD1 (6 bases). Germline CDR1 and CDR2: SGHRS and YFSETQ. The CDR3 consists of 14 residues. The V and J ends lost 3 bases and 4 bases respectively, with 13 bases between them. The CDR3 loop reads CASSSVQGRTEAFF. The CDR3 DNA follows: TGCGCCAGCAGCTCCGTACAGGGACGCACTGAAGCTTTCTTT.

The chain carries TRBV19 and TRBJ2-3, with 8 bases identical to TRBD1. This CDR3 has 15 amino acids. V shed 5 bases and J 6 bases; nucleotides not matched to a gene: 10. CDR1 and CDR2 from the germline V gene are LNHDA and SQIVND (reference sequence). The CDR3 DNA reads TGTGCCAGTAGTTCCGGACAGGGCAGGGTGGATACGCAGTATTTT. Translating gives CASSSGQGRVDTQYF.

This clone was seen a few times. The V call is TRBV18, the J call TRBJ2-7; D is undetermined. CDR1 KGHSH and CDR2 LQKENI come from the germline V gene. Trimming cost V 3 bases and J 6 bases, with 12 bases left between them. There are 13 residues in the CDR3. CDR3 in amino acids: CASSPGYLGEQYF. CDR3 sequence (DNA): TGTGCCAGCTCACCCGGTTATCTTGGCGAGCAGTACTTC.

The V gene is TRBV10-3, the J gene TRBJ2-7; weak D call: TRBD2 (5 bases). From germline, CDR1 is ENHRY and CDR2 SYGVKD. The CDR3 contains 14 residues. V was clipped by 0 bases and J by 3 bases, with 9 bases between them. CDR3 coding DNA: TGTGCCATCAGTGAGTCGGTGGGAGTCTACGAGCAGTACTTC. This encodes CAISESVGVYEQYF.

CDR3 coding DNA: TGTGCCAGCAGCTTAGTCCTGAGCCCCAGGGGGGAGACCCAGTACTTC. Amino acids: CASSLVLSPRGETQYF. The chain links TRBV7-2 to TRBJ2-5; 7 bases map to TRBD1. J lost 5 bases, V lost 1 base, and 10 bases had no gene match. The CDR3 is made up of 16 amino acids. Germline loops: CDR1 SGHTA, CDR2 FQGNSA.

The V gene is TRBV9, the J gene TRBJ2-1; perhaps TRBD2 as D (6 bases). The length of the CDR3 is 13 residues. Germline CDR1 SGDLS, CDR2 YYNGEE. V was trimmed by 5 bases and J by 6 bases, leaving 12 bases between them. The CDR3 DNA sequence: TGTGCCAGCAGTGGTCAAGCGGGCAATGAGCAGTTCTTC. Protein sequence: CASSGQAGNEQFF.

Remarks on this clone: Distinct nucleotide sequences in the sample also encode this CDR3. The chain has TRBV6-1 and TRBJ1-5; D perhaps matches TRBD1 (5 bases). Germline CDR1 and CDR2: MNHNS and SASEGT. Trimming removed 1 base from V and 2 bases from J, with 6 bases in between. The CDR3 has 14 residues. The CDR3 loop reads CASSEGGGNQPQHF. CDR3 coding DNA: TGTGCCAGCAGTGAAGGGGGGGGCAATCAGCCCCAGCATTTT.

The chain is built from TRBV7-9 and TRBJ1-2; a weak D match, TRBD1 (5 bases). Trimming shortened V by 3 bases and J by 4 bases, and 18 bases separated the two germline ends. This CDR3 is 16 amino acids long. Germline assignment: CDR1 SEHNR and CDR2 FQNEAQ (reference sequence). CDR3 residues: CASSFSAGINGYGYTF. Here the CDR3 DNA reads TGTGCCAGCAGCTTTTCTGCAGGGATTAATGGCTATGGCTACACCTTC.

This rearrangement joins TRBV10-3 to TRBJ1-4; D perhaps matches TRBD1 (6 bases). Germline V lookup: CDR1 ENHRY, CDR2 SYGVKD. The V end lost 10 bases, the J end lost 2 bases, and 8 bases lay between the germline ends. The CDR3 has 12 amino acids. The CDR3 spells CATQGTNEKLFF. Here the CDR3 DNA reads TGTGCCACCCAGGGGACTAATGAAAAACTGTTTTTT.

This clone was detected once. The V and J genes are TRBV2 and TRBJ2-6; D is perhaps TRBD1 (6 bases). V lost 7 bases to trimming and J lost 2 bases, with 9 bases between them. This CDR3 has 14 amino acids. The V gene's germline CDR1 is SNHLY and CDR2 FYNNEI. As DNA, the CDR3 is TGTGCCAGCACTTACAGGGCTGGGGCCAACGTCCTGACTTTC. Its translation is CASTYRAGANVLTF.

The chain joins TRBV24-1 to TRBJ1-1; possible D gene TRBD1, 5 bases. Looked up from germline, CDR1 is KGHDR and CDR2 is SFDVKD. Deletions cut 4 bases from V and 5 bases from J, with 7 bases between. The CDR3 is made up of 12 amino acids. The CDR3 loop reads CATSEPGTEAFF. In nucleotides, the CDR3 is TGTGCCACCAGTGAGCCAGGGACTGAAGCTTTCTTT.

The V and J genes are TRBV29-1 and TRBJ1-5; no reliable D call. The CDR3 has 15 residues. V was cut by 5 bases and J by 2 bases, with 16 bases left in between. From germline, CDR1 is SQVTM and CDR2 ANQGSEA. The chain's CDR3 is CSVREGVSGNQPQHF. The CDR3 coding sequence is TGCAGCGTTCGGGAGGGAGTCTCGGGCAATCAGCCCCAGCATTTT.

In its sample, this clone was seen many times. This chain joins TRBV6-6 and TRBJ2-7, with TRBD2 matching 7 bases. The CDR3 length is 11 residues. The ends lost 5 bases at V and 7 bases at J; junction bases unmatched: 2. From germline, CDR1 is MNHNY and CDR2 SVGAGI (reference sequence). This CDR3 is CASSTGGEQYF. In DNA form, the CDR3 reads TGTGCCAGCAGTACGGGAGGTGAGCAGTACTTC.